The 32 T cell receptor beta chains below all came from one sample that was sequenced in a study of identical twins. Each CDR3 protein gets one entry after TCRdb re-called the 5' RACE reads with MiXCR. Of a few hundred thousand distinct CDR3 sequences in the sample, 7.5% to 10% were seen once. These data also formed part of another study, on yellow fever vaccine responses in identical twins.

The material sequenced was PBMCs. The receptors shown here come from a woman aged 18-30 years in good health.

In this sample, this clonotype turned up many times. The CDR3 region is CASSLTLRGTQYF. The CDR3 bases are TGTGCCAGCAGCTTAACCCTGCGGGGTACGCAGTATTTT. V and J are TRBV7-3 and TRBJ2-3, with a tentative D call TRBD2 (6 bases). Per germline, CDR1 SGHTA and CDR2 FQGTGA. V was shortened by 0 bases and J by 8 bases, with 9 bases between the two germline ends. The CDR3 spans 13 residues.

This chain joins TRBV29-1 and TRBJ2-7; 8 bases map to TRBD2. This CDR3 contains 13 residues. The J segment lost 0 bases and the V segment lost 6 bases, leaving 4 bases of the junction unmatched. Per germline, CDR1 SQVTM and CDR2 ANQGSEA. This CDR3 reads CSVLAGLSYEQYF. For the CDR3, the DNA is TGCAGCGTCCTAGCGGGCCTCTCCTACGAGCAGTACTTC.

The gene calls are TRBV12-3 or TRBV12-4 and TRBJ2-3; 10 bases map to TRBD2. The CDR3 extends over 17 amino acids. Trimming took 6 bases from V and 3 from J; bases not matched to a gene: 12. This CDR3 reads CASSQKPGLARTDTQYF. The CDR3 bases are TGTGCCAGCAGCCAAAAGCCGGGACTAGCGAGGACAGATACGCAGTATTTT.

This clonotype was recorded a few times. The chain has TRBV7-2 and TRBJ2-1, with 14 bases identical to TRBD2. CDR1 SGHTA and CDR2 FQGNSA come from the germline V gene. This CDR3 is built from 17 residues. The V gene end was trimmed by 5 bases and the J gene end by 7 bases; junction bases not matched to a gene: 10. This CDR3 is CASSQDSGLAGGNEQFF. CDR3 bases: TGTGCCAGCAGCCAAGATTCTGGACTAGCGGGGGGAAATGAGCAGTTCTTC.

This clonotype was observed a few times. This chain links TRBV21-1 with TRBJ2-3; whether TRBD2, the table's D call, matches the DNA was not checked. TRBV21-1 is a pseudogene locus. This CDR3 spans 16 amino acids. CDR3 sequence: CASSKEGLAGTDTQYF. For the CDR3, the DNA is TGTGCCAGCAGCAAAGAGGGTCTAGCGGGAACAGATACGCAGTATTTT.

This clonotype was counted at least ten times. J is TRBJ1-3 and V is TRBV13; unclear D gene. V was shortened by 2 bases and J by 4 bases, with 3 bases between the two germline ends. CDR3 length: 12 amino acids. The V gene's germline CDR1 is PRHDT and CDR2 FYEKMQ (reference sequence). The CDR3 region has the DNA TGTGCCAGCAGCTTAAACGGAAACACCATATATTTT. It codes for CASSLNGNTIYF.

This clonotype was recorded a few times. V and J are TRBV20-1 and TRBJ2-3; a possible D gene is TRBD1 (7 bases). CDR1 is DFQATT and CDR2 is SNEGSKA in the germline V gene (reference sequence). V lost 1 base and J 6 bases, leaving 20 bases between the germline ends. The CDR3 consists of 16 residues. CDR3 sequence reads: CSARGGTDARGDTQYF. CDR3 DNA: TGCAGTGCTAGAGGCGGGACAGACGCCAGGGGGGATACGCAGTATTTT.

The chain carries TRBV28 and TRBJ2-2; 9 nucleotides agree with TRBD2. Unmatched junction bases numbered 6, after V lost 3 bases and J lost 4 bases. The CDR3 is 16 residues long. Germline V gene data show CDR1 as MDHEN and CDR2 as SYDVKM. CDR3 amino acids: CASSLLLAGPTGELFF. CDR3 nucleotides: TGTGCCAGCAGTTTGCTTCTAGCGGGACCCACCGGGGAGCTGTTTTTT.

Ten or more counts support this clonotype. V and J are TRBV27 and TRBJ2-7; D not certain. V was pared by 6 bases and J by 9 bases, with 12 bases between. This CDR3 region has 11 residues. Germline CDR1 reads MNHEY; CDR2 reads SMNVEV (reference sequence). This CDR3 is CASRSGLLQYF. CDR3 DNA: TGTGCCAGCAGGTCGGGTCTTTTGCAGTACTTC.

This clonotype came up a few times. The chain combines TRBV29-1 with TRBJ2-5; tentatively, D is TRBD1 (6 bases). The CDR3 is 12 amino acids. The V gene's germline CDR1 is SQVTM and CDR2 ANQGSEA. The V end lost 6 bases, the J end lost 3 bases, and 11 bases lay between the germline ends. CDR3 DNA: TGCAGCGTGGACAGTTTGGAAGAGACCCAGTACTTC. This codes for CSVDSLEETQYF. Together with reference TRBV29-1 and TRBJ2-5, the CDR3 gives the full variable domain: SAVISQKPSRDICQRGTSLTIQCQVDSQVTMMFWYRQQPGQSLTLIATANQGSEATYESGFVIDKFPISRPNLTFSTLTVSNMSPEDSSIYLCSVDSLEETQYFGPGTRLLVL.

This clonotype was detected a few times. V usage is TRBV7-2 and J usage is TRBJ2-7; TRBD1 or TRBD2 may be the D gene (6 bases each). Trimming cost V 2 bases and J 0 bases, with 11 bases left between them. CDR1 and CDR2 (germline): SGHTA, FQGNSA. The CDR3 totals 15 residues. CDR3 residues: CASSLNSGASYEQYF. The CDR3 nucleotides read TGTGCCAGCAGCTTAAACTCGGGGGCCTCCTACGAGCAGTACTTC.

This clonotype was counted a few times. The chain combines TRBV7-9 with TRBJ1-2; 8 nucleotides agree with TRBD1. The CDR3 length is 17 residues. V shed 6 bases and J 7 bases; nucleotides not matched to a gene: 19. The germline V gene has CDR1 SEHNR and CDR2 FQNEAQ (reference sequence). CDR3 protein: CASSPITGGIAPFGYTF. DNA of the CDR3: TGTGCCAGCAGTCCAATCACAGGGGGGATCGCCCCGTTTGGCTACACCTTC.

This clonotype was seen a few times. The chain couples TRBV29-1 to TRBJ2-1; D is undetermined. The CDR3 runs to 12 residues. Germline V CDR1 and CDR2: SQVTM, ANQGSEA. The germline V and J ends were trimmed by 4 bases and 5 bases, with 9 bases remaining between them. The CDR3 is CSVARGDNEQFF. Written as DNA, the CDR3 is TGCAGCGTTGCTCGTGGGGACAATGAGCAGTTCTTC.

This clonotype was observed many times. The chain is built from TRBV7-2 and TRBJ2-1, with 10 positions matching TRBD2. CDR1 and CDR2 (germline): SGHTA, FQGNSA. Trimming cost V 5 bases and J 8 bases; bases outside gene matches: 9. The CDR3 is made up of 15 amino acids. Written as DNA, the CDR3 is TGTGCCAGCAGCCCCGGAGGGACTAGCGTATATGAGCAGTTCTTC. This translates into CASSPGGTSVYEQFF.

This clonotype showed up just a few times. V is TRBV20-1 and J is TRBJ1-1, with no clear D. The germline V gene encodes CDR1 DFQATT and CDR2 SNEGSKA (reference sequence). There are 15 residues in the CDR3. With 0 bases removed from V and 4 bases from J, the gap between germline ends came to 15 bases. The CDR3 DNA sequence: TGCAGTGCTAGAGATTTCAAGGCTGGTTTCACTGAAGCTTTCTTT. Amino acids: CSARDFKAGFTEAFF.

This clonotype was counted many times. The V gene is TRBV6-2 or TRBV6-3, the J gene TRBJ2-1; D is uncertain. Germline V gene data show CDR1 as MNHEY and CDR2 as SVGEGT. The CDR3 contains 17 residues. Trimming removed 0 bases at V and 1 base at J, with 13 bases between. The CDR3 DNA reads as TGTGCCAGCAGTTACTCGATTTTCCCGGATTCCTACAATGAGCAGTTCTTC. It codes for CASSYSIFPDSYNEQFF.

The chain combines TRBV5-1 with TRBJ2-1; a possible D gene is TRBD1 (6 bases). Germline V gives CDR1 SGHRS, CDR2 YFSETQ. Trimming shortened V by 2 bases and J by 10 bases, and 16 bases separated the two germline ends. The CDR3 runs 14 residues. The CDR3: CASSLSLWQGEQFF. The DNA for the CDR3 is TGCGCCAGCAGCTTATCACTATGGCAGGGGGAGCAGTTCTTC. The whole variable domain, remainder taken from reference TRBV5-1 and TRBJ2-1, is KAGVTQTPRYLIKTRGQQVTLSCSPISGHRSVSWYQQTPGQGLQFLFEYFSETQRNKGNFPGRFSGRQFSNSRSEMNVSTLELGDSALYLCASSLSLWQGEQFFGPGTRLTVL.

The chain links TRBV5-1 to TRBJ2-2; 9 bases map to TRBD1. The CDR3 covers 16 residues. Germline lookup yields CDR1 SGHRS and CDR2 YFSETQ. Trimming at V came to 6 bases and at J to 1 base, leaving 7 bases not matched to a gene. Written as DNA, the CDR3 is TGCGCCAGCACCAAATGGGGACAGGGGAACACCGGGGAGCTGTTTTTT. Amino acid sequence: CASTKWGQGNTGELFF.

This clonotype was picked up a small number of times. V usage is TRBV6-1 and J usage is TRBJ2-2; 9 bases fit TRBD1. The germline V gene encodes CDR1 MNHNS and CDR2 SASEGT. Germline trimming cut 10 bases from V and 4 bases from J; bases unmatched to any gene: 7. The CDR3 totals 14 residues. The CDR3 loop reads CAIQWDRATGELFF. In nucleotides, the CDR3 is TGTGCCATCCAGTGGGACAGGGCCACCGGGGAGCTGTTTTTT.

The chain employs TRBV6-5 and TRBJ2-4; D might be TRBD1 (6 bases). The CDR3 is 15 residues long. Germline values: CDR1 MNHEY, CDR2 SVGAGI. Trimming removed 5 bases from V and 8 bases from J, with 19 bases in between. CDR3 region: CASSHPVSGADIQYF. CDR3 DNA sequence: TGTGCCAGCAGTCACCCGGTTTCAGGGGCGGACATTCAGTACTTC.

This clonotype appeared many times. CDR3 DNA: TGCAGCGTTGCAGGGGTATCCTACGAGCAGTACTTC. Residues: CSVAGVSYEQYF. The chain is built from TRBV29-1 and TRBJ2-7, with TRBD1 as a possible D gene (6 bases). The CDR3 sequence is 12 residues long. Germline CDR1 reads SQVTM; CDR2 reads ANQGSEA. Trimming stripped 4 bases from V and 1 base from J, with 8 bases between.

This clonotype was seen ten or more times. The chain links TRBV11-2 to TRBJ2-7, with 7 positions matching TRBD1. With 3 bases clipped from V and 4 bases from J, the junction kept 3 bases outside the gene matches. CDR1 is SGHAT and CDR2 is FQNNGV in the germline V gene. CDR3 size: 13 residues. The CDR3 protein is CASSFTQGYEQYF. DNA for the CDR3: TGTGCCAGCAGCTTCACACAGGGGTACGAGCAGTACTTC.

This clonotype turned up a few times. The rearrangement links TRBV7-9 to TRBJ2-7; D might be TRBD1 (6 bases). V was trimmed by 6 bases and J by 0 bases, leaving 15 bases between them. The CDR3 is 15 amino acids. Germline CDR1 and CDR2: SEHNR and FQNEAQ (reference sequence). In DNA, the CDR3 is TGTGCCAGCAGTATGGACAGCCTGAGCTCCTACGAGCAGTACTTC. It translates to CASSMDSLSSYEQYF.

J is TRBJ2-6 and V is TRBV3-1, with D unclear. This CDR3 has 18 amino acids. Germline values: CDR1 LGHDT, CDR2 YNNKEL (reference sequence). V lost 2 bases and J lost 0, with 14 bases in between. CDR3 protein: CASSQLKKVSSGANVLTF. Written as DNA, the CDR3 is TGTGCCAGCAGCCAATTGAAGAAGGTTTCCTCTGGGGCCAACGTCCTGACTTTC.

Written as DNA, the CDR3 is TGTGCCAGCAGTGAAGGACAGCTCGTTAAGGAGACCCAGTACTTC. It translates to CASSEGQLVKETQYF. The rearrangement links TRBV28 to TRBJ2-5; a weak D match, TRBD1 (6 bases). The ends were cut back, 5 bases at V and 5 bases at J, with 18 bases in the middle. This CDR3 spans 15 amino acids. Germline CDR1 is MDHEN and CDR2 is SYDVKM. Supplemented by reference TRBV28 and TRBJ2-5, the full variable domain reads DVKVTQSSRYLVKRTGEKVFLECVQDMDHENMFWYRQDPGLGLRLIYFSYDVKMKEKGDIPEGYSVSREKKERFSLILESASTNQTSMYLCASSEGQLVKETQYFGPGTRLLVL.

V and J are TRBV10-3 and TRBJ2-3; perhaps TRBD1 as D (6 bases). Trimming left V 4 bases short and J 10 bases short, with 15 bases between. There are 13 residues in the CDR3. CDR1 is ENHRY and CDR2 is SYGVKD in the germline V gene. The CDR3 loop reads CAISVDSPGAQYF. CDR3 bases: TGTGCCATCAGTGTGGACAGCCCAGGGGCGCAGTATTTT.

This clonotype was observed a handful of times. This sequence joins TRBV30 and TRBJ2-7, with D possibly called TRBD1 or TRBD2 (6 bases each). The ends were cut back, 0 bases at V and 7 bases at J, with 13 bases in the middle. From germline, CDR1 is GTSNPN and CDR2 SVGIG (reference sequence). The length of the CDR3 is 13 residues. The CDR3 region has the DNA TGTGCCTGGAGTGTTTGGGGGGCGGAGGAGCAGTACTTC. Amino acids: CAWSVWGAEEQYF.

This clonotype was seen repeatedly, ten times or more. The rearrangement links TRBV14 to TRBJ2-3; tentative D call: TRBD2 (6 bases). This CDR3 spans 16 amino acids. Germline V gene sequence: CDR1 SGHDN, CDR2 FVKESK. Trimming cost V 1 base and J 0 bases, with 11 bases left between them. CDR3 sequence reads: CASSQGRAGSTDTQYF. As DNA, the CDR3 is TGTGCCAGCAGCCAAGGGAGGGCCGGTAGCACAGATACGCAGTATTTT. The full variable domain, rest sourced from reference TRBV14 and TRBJ2-3, is EAGVTQFPSHSVIEKGQTVTLRCDPISGHDNLYWYRRVMGKEIKFLLHFVKESKQDESGMPNNRFLAERTGGTYSTLKVQPAELEDSGVYFCASSQGRAGSTDTQYFGPGTRLTVL.

The sample holds a few counts of this clonotype. This sequence joins TRBV19 and TRBJ1-5; a possible D gene is TRBD1 (5 bases). The CDR3 totals 14 residues. The germline gives CDR1 LNHDA, CDR2 SQIVND (reference sequence). Trimming left V 10 bases short and J 0 bases short, with 13 bases between. The DNA of the CDR3 is TGTGCCACCATAGGGGTGCCTAGCAATCAGCCCCAGCATTTT. It is translated as CATIGVPSNQPQHF.

This sequence joins TRBV12-3 or TRBV12-4 and TRBJ2-1; 9 positions match TRBD2. V trimming: 5 bases; J trimming: 5 bases; junction bases outside the gene matches: 4. The CDR3 has 14 residues. CDR3 DNA sequence: TGTGCCAGCAGTAGCGGGAGGATGAACAATGAGCAGTTCTTC. Encoded protein: CASSSGRMNNEQFF.

This clonotype was detected many times. The chain employs TRBV20-1 and TRBJ2-3, with a weak D call TRBD2 (5 bases). Germline CDR1 is DFQATT and CDR2 is SNEGSKA (reference sequence). Trimming shortened V by 3 bases and J by 9 bases, and 16 bases separated the two germline ends. The CDR3 totals 13 residues. The CDR3 DNA follows: TGCAGTGCTAGGGGCCTAGAGGGCCTCACGCAGTATTTT. Protein product: CSARGLEGLTQYF.

This clonotype has only a few counts. This rearrangement joins TRBV27 to TRBJ2-3; D is tentatively TRBD1 or TRBD2 (5 bases each). V lost 3 bases and J lost 3, with 16 bases in between. The germline CDR1 and CDR2 sequences are MNHEY and SMNVEV (reference sequence). This CDR3 has 16 residues. The CDR3 DNA reads as TGTGCCAGCAGTTTTGTGAGGGGCGAGGGGACAGATACGCAGTATTTT. It encodes CASSFVRGEGTDTQYF.